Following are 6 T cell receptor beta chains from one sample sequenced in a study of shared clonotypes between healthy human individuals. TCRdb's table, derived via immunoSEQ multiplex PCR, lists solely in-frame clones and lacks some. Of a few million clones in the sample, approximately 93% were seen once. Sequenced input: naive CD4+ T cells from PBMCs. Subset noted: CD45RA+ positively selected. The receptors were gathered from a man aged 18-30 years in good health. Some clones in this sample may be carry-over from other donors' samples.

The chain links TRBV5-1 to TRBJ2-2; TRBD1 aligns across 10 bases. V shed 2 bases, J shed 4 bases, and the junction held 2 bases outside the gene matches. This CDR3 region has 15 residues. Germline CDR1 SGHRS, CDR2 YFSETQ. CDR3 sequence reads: CASSFRTGGTGELFF. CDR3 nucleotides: TGCGCCAGCAGCTTTCGGACAGGGGGCACCGGGGAGCTGTTTTTT.

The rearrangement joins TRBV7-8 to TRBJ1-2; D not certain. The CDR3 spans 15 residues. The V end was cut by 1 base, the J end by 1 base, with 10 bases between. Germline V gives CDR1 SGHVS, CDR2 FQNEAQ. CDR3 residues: CASSLGVWVNYGYTF. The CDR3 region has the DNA TGTGCCAGCAGCTTAGGCGTTTGGGTTAACTATGGCTACACCTTC.

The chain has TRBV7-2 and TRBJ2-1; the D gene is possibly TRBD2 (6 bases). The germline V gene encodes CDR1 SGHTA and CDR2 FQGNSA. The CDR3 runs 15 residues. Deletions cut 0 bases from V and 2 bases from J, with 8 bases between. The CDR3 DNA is TGTGCCAGCAGCTTAGCCGGGAGCCCCTACAATGAGCAGTTCTTC. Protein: CASSLAGSPYNEQFF.

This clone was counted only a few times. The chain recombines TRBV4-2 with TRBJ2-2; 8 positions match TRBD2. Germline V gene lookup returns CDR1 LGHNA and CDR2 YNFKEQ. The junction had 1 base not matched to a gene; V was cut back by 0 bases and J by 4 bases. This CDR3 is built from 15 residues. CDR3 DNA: TGTGCCAGCAGCCAAGAGCTAGCGGGCACCGGGGAGCTGTTTTTT. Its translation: CASSQELAGTGELFF.

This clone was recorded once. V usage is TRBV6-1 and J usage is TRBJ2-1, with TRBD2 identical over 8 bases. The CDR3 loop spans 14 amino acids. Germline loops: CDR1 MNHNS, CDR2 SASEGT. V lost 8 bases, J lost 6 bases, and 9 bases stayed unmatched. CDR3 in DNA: TGTGCCAGCCAGTACGGGAGGGTAGCCAATGAGCAGTTCTTC. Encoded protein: CASQYGRVANEQFF.

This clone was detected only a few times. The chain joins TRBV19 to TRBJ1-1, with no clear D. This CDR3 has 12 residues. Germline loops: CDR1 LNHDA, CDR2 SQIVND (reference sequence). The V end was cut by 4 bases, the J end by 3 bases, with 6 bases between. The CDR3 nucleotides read TGTGCCAGTAGTAAGGCAGACACTGAAGCTTTCTTT. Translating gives CASSKADTEAFF.